Following are 10 T cell receptor beta chains from one sample sequenced in a study of T cell responses to AZD1222 COVID-19 vaccine. Profiling relied on immunoSEQ multiplex PCR, and the TCRdb table lists in-frame clones only, not all of them. The sample has about 150,000 clones, approximately 88% seen once. This sample comprised peripheral blood, obtained on day 0 of MenACWY control vaccination. Receptor source: an adult in good health.

CDR3 sequence reads: CASSQPTSGGQGSYNEQFF. CDR3 in DNA: TGCGCCAGCAGCCAACCGACTAGCGGGGGACAGGGCTCCTACAATGAGCAGTTCTTC. J is TRBJ2-1 and V is TRBV4-1, with 12 bases identical to TRBD2. Germline CDR1 is MGHRA and CDR2 is YSYEKL. The CDR3 is 19 residues long. The ends lost 2 bases at V and 0 bases at J; junction bases unmatched: 8.

This clone was recorded many times. CDR3 region: CASSRGESSYNSPLHF. In DNA form, the CDR3 reads TGTGCCAGCAGCCGGGGAGAGAGCTCCTATAATTCACCCCTCCACTTT. The genes are TRBV7-9 and TRBJ1-6; D remains unclear. CDR3 length: 16 amino acids. Per the germline V gene, CDR1 is SEHNR and CDR2 is FQNEAQ (reference sequence). Between the trimmed V and J ends, which lost 5 bases and 0 bases, there was a span of 11 bases.

This clone was observed once. The V and J genes are TRBV6-5 and TRBJ1-1; D possibly corresponds to TRBD1 (5 bases). Germline V gene lookup returns CDR1 MNHEY and CDR2 SVGAGI. The V and J ends lost 10 bases and 1 base respectively, with 10 bases between them. This CDR3 region has 12 residues. CDR3 nucleotides: TGTGCCAAGGACACTACGAACACTGAAGCTTTCTTT. It encodes CAKDTTNTEAFF.

The chain carries TRBV5-1 and TRBJ2-2, with 7 bases lining up with TRBD1. The V gene's germline CDR1 is SGHRS and CDR2 YFSETQ. The V segment lost 0 bases and the J segment 0 bases; nucleotides outside the gene matches: 2. This CDR3 is 16 amino acids long. CDR3 loop: CASSLAGGANTGELFF. The CDR3 DNA reads TGCGCCAGCAGCTTGGCAGGGGGTGCGAACACCGGGGAGCTGTTTTTT.

The chain recombines TRBV7-3 with TRBJ2-3, with TRBD1 matching 10 bases. The germline V gene has CDR1 SGHTA and CDR2 FQGTGA. The CDR3 consists of 16 residues. After removal of 5 bases from V and 4 bases from J, the junction contained 9 bases not matched to a gene. The CDR3 DNA sequence: TGTGCCAGCAGCAAAAGTCGGGACAGGGGTGCAGATACGCAGTATTTT. It is translated as CASSKSRDRGADTQYF.

The count of this clone is one. A much bigger clone sits one base away, suggesting this may be a read error. Other nucleotide sequences in the sample specify the same CDR3. J is TRBJ1-6 and V is TRBV11-2, with D possibly being TRBD1 (6 bases). CDR1 and CDR2 (germline): SGHAT, FQNNGV. The V gene lost 1 base and the J gene lost 10 bases, with 14 bases spanning the gap. This CDR3 has 15 amino acids. DNA for the CDR3: TGTGCCAGCAGCTTAGGGGCGGGGGGCGGGTCACCCCTCCACTTT. Translation gives CASSLGAGGGSPLHF.

The CDR3 sequence: CASSLRGSYEQYF. CDR3 coding DNA: TGTGCCAGCAGCTTACGGGGCTCCTACGAGCAGTACTTC. The chain is built from TRBV7-9 and TRBJ2-7, with a possible D match to TRBD2 (5 bases). Germline CDR1 and CDR2: SEHNR and FQNEAQ (reference sequence). V lost 2 bases, J lost 0 bases, and 5 bases lay in between. The CDR3 totals 13 residues.

This clone was recorded a few times. The chain couples TRBV4-3 to TRBJ2-7; D uncertain. CDR3 size: 14 residues. V was clipped by 0 bases and J by 2 bases, with 8 bases between them. CDR1 and CDR2 (germline): LGHNA, YSLEER. The CDR3 region has the DNA TGCGCCAGCAGCCAAGAGGCAAGGACCTACGAGCAGTACTTC. Translation: CASSQEARTYEQYF.

The genes are TRBV20-1 and TRBJ2-7; D not certain. Per germline, CDR1 DFQATT and CDR2 SNEGSKA (reference sequence). CDR3 length equals 11 residues. The V and J ends lost 7 bases and 7 bases respectively, with 14 bases between them. The CDR3: CSVFLGREQYF. CDR3 in DNA: TGCAGTGTATTCCTCGGGCGAGAGCAGTACTTC.

This rearrangement joins TRBV14 to TRBJ1-3; D unclear. The CDR3 runs to 13 residues. V was cut by 0 bases and J by 9 bases, with 9 bases left in between. Germline assignment: CDR1 SGHDN and CDR2 FVKESK. CDR3 bases: TGTGCCAGCAGCCAAGACCGTAGTGGCACCATATATTTT. Its translation: CASSQDRSGTIYF.